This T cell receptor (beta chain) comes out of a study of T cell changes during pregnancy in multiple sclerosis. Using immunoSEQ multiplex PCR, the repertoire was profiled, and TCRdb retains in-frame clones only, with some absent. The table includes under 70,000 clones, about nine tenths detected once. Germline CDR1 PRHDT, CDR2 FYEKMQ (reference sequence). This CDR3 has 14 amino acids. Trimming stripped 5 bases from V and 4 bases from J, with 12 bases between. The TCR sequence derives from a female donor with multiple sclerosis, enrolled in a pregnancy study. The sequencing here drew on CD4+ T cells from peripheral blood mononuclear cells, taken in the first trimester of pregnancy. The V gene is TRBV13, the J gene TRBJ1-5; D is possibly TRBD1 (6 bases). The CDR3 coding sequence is TGTGCCAGCAGCCCCAGGACAGCTAATCAGCCCCAGCATTTT. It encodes CASSPRTANQPQHF. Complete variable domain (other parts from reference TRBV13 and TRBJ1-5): AAGVIQSPRHLIKEKRETATLKCYPIPRHDTVYWYQQGPGQDPQFLISFYEKMQSDKGSIPDRFSAQQFSDYHSELNMSSLELGDSALYFCASSPRTANQPQHFGDGTRLSIL.